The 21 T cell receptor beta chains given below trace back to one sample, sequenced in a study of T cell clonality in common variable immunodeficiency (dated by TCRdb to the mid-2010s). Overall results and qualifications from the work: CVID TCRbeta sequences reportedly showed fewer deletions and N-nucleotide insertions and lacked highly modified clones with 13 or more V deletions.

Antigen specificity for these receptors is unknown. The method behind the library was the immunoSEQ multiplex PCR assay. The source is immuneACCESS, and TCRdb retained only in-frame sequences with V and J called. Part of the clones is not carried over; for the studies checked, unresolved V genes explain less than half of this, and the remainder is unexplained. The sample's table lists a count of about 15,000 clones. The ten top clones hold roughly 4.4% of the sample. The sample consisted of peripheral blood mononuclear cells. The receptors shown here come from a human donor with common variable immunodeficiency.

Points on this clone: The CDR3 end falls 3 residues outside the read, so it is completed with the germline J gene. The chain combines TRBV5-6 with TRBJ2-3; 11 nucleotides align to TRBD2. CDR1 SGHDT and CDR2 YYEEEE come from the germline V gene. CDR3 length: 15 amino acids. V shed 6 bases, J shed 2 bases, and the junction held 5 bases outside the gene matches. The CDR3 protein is CASTISGGATDTQYF. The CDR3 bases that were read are TGTGCCAGCACCATTAGCGGGGGGGCCACAGATACG.

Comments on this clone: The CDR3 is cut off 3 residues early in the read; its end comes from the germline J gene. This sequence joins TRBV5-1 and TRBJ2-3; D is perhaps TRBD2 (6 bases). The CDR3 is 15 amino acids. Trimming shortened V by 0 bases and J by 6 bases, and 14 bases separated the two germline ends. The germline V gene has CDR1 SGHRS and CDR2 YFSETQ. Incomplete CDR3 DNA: TGCGCCAGCAGCTTGGTAATGTTCGGGGGTGATACG. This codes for CASSLVMFGGDT. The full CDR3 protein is CASSLVMFGGDTQYF.

The CDR3 DNA, read in part, is TGTGCCAGCAGCCTCGGGACTCACGGCAACGAG. Translation: CASSLGTHGNE. The full CDR3 protein reads CASSLGTHGNEQYF. The V and J genes are TRBV7-6 and TRBJ2-7, with a tentative D call TRBD2 (6 bases). The read halts 3 residues ahead of the CDR3 end, with the missing end drawn from the germline J gene. The length of the CDR3 is 14 residues. V shed 5 bases and J shed 5 bases, with 16 bases lying between them. Per the germline V gene, CDR1 is SGHVS and CDR2 is FNYEAQ.

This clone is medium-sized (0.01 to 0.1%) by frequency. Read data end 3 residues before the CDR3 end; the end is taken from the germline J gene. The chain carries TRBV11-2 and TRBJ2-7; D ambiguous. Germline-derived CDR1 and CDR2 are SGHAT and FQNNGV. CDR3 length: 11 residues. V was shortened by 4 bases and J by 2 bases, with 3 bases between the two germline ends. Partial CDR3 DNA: TGTGCCAGCAGCTCCGCCTACGAG. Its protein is CASSSAYE. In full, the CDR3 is CASSSAYEQYF.

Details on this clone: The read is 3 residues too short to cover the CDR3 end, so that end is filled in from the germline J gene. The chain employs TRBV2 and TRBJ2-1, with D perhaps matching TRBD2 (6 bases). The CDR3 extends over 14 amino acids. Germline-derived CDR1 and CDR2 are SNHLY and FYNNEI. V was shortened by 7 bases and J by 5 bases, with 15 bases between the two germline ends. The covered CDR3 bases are TGTGCCAGCACTGTCGGGACTCGGAACAATGAG. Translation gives CASTVGTRNNE. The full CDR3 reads CASTVGTRNNEQFF.

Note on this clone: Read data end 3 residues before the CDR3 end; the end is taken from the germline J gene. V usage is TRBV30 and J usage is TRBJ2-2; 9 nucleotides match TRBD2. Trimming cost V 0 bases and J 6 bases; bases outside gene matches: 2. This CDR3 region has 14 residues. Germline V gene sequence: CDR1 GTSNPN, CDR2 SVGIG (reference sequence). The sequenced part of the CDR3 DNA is TGTGCCTGGAGTGTAATAGCGGGAGCCGGGGAG. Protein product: CAWSVIAGAGE. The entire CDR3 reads CAWSVIAGAGELFF.

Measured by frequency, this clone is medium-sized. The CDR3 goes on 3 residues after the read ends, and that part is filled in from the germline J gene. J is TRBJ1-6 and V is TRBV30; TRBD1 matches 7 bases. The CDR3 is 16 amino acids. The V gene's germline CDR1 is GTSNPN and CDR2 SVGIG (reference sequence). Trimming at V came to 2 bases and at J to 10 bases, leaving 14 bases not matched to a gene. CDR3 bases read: TGTGCCTGGAGTCTAGGCGGCGGGACAGTCAGATCACCC. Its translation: CAWSLGGGTVRSP. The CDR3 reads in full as CAWSLGGGTVRSPLHF.

The covered CDR3 bases are TGTGCCAGCAGCCGCTCCGGGACTAGGAGTGAG. Protein product: CASSRSGTRSE. The full CDR3 reads CASSRSGTRSEQFF. This rearrangement joins TRBV11-3 to TRBJ2-1, with 8 nucleotides matching TRBD2. The read terminates 3 residues before the CDR3 end, so the remaining end is supplied by the germline J gene. The germline V gene encodes CDR1 SGHNT and CDR2 YENEEA. After removal of 5 bases from V and 9 bases from J, the junction contained 9 bases not matched to a gene. This CDR3 comprises 14 residues.

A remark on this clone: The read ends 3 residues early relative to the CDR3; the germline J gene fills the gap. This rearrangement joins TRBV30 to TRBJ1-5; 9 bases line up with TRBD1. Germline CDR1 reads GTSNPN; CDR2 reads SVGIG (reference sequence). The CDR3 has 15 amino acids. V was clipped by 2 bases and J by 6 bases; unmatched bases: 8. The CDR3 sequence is CAWSTGQTGGQPQHF. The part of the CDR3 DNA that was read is TGTGCCTGGAGTACCGGACAGACAGGGGGTCAGCCC.

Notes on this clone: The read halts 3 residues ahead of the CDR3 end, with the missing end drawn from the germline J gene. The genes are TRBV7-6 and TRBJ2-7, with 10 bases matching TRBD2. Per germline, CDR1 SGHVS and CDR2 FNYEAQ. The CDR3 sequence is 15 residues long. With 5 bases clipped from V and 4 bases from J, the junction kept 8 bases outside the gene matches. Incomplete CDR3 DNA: TGTGCCAGCAGCCCCTCTAGCGGGAGAGGGTACGAG. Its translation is CASSPSSGRGYE. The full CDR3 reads CASSPSSGRGYEQYF.

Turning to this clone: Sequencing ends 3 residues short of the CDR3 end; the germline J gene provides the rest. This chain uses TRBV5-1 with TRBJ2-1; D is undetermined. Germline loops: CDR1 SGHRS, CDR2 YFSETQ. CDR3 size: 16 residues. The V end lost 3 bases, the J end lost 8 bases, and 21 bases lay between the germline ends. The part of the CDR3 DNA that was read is TGCGCCAGCAGCTCGACGACAATGCCCTACAATGATGAG. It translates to CASSSTTMPYNDE. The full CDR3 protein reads CASSSTTMPYNDEQFF.

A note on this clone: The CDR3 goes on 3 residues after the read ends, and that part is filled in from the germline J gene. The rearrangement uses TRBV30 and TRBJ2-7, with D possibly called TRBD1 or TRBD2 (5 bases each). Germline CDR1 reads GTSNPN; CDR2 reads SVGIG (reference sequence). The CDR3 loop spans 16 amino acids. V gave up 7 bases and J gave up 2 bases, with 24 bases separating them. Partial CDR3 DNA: TGTGCCTTTGGACAACGCCTTGGAGGCCGAGCCTACGAG. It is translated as CAFGQRLGGRAYE. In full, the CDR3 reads CAFGQRLGGRAYEQYF.

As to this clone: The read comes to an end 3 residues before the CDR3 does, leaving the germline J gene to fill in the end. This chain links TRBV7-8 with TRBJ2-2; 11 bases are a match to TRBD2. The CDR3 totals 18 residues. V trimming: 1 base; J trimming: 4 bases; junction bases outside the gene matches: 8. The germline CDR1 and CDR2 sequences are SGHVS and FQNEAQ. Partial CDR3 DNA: TGTGCCAGCAGCTTAGGGCTAGCGGGGGGCTCCGGCACCGGGGAG. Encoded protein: CASSLGLAGGSGTGE. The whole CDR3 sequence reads CASSLGLAGGSGTGELFF.

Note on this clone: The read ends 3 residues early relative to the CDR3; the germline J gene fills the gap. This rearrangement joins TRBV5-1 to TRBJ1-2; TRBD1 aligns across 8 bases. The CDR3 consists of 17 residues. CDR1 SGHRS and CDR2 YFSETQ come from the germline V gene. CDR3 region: CASSLEARGRGGSGYTF. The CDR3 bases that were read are TGCGCCAGCAGCTTGGAAGCCAGGGGGCGGGGAGGATCCGGC.

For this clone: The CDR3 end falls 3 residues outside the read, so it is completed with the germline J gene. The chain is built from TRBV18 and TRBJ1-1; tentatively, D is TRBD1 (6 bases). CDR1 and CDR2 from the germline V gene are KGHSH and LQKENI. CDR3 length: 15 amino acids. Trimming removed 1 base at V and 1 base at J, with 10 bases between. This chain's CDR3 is CASSPLRQENTEAFF. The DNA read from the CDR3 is TGTGCCAGCTCACCACTGAGACAGGAGAACACTGAA.

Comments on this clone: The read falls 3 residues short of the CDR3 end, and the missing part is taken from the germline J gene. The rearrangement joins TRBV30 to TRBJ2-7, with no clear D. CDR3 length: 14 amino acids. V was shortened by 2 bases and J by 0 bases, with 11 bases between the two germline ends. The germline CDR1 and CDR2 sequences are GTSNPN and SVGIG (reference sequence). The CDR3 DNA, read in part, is TGTGCCTGGAGTCCCCCGCGTTACTCCTACGAG. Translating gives CAWSPPRYSYE. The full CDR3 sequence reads CAWSPPRYSYEQYF.

CDR3 DNA (partial): TGCAGTGCTAGAGATGGGGCCCTGGGGACC. It specifies CSARDGALGT. The full CDR3 reads CSARDGALGTQYF. V usage is TRBV20-1 and J usage is TRBJ2-5, with D possibly TRBD1 on 5 matching bases. The read is 3 residues too short to cover the CDR3 end, so that end is filled in from the germline J gene. This CDR3 is 13 amino acids long. Germline CDR1 is DFQATT and CDR2 is SNEGSKA (reference sequence). The V gene lost 0 bases and the J gene lost 7 bases, with 12 bases spanning the gap.

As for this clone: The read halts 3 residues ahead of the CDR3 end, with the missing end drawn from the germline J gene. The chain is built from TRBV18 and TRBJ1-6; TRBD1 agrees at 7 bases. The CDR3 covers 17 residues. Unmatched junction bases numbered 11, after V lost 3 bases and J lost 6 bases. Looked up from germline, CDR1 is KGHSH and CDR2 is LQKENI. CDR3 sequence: CASSPSAGGNRNSPLHF. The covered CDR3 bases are TGTGCCAGCTCACCCTCGGCAGGGGGAAATCGTAATTCACCC.

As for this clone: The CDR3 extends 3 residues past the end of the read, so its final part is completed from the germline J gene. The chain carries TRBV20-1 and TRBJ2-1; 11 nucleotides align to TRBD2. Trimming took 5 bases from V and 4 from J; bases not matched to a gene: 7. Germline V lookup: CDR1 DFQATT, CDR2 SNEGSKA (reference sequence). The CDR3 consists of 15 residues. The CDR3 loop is CSAPRLAGGYNEQFF. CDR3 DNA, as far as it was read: TGCAGTGCTCCCCGGCTAGCGGGAGGATACAATGAG.

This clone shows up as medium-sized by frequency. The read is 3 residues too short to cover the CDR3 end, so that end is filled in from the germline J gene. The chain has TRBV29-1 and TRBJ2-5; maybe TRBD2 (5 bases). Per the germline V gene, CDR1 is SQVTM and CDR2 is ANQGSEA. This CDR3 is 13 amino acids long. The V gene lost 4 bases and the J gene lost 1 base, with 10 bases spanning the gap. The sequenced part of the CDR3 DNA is TGCAGCGTTGCCCCGGGGTTCCAAGAGACC. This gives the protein CSVAPGFQET. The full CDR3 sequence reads CSVAPGFQETQYF.

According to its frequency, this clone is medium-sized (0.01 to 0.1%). CDR3 amino acids: CASSQQGTTNSPLHF. CDR3 DNA (partial): TGTGCCAGTAGCCAACAGGGTACGACAAATTCACCC. The chain joins TRBV19 to TRBJ1-6, with a possible D match to TRBD1 (6 bases). The read ends 3 residues shy of where the CDR3 ends; the end is completed using the germline J gene. Germline CDR1 reads LNHDA; CDR2 reads SQIVND (reference sequence). This CDR3 has 15 residues. The V end lost 6 bases, the J end lost 7 bases, and 16 bases lay between the germline ends.